One and the same sample provided the 20 T cell receptor beta chains below, sequenced in a study of shared clonotypes between healthy human individuals. Only in-frame clones appear in the TCRdb table, and some are missing; sequencing was by immunoSEQ multiplex PCR. The sample shows over 2 million clones, about 95% of them seen only once. Sequenced material: naive CD4+ T cells sorted from blood. This sample's subset: CD45RA+ positively selected. These receptors came from a man younger than 35 in good health.

The chain combines TRBV7-9 with TRBJ1-6; the match to TRBD1 covers 7 bases. This CDR3 contains 15 residues. Germline V CDR1 and CDR2: SEHNR, FQNEAQ (reference sequence). J gave up 7 bases and V 4 bases, and 7 bases lay outside the gene matches. CDR3 in amino acids: CASSSSGTANSPLHF. In DNA form, the CDR3 reads TGTGCCAGCAGCTCCTCCGGGACAGCCAATTCACCCCTCCACTTT.

This chain links TRBV10-1 with TRBJ2-7; 9 nucleotides align to TRBD2. J gave up 5 bases and V 3 bases, and 5 bases lay outside the gene matches. The germline V gene encodes CDR1 WNHNN and CDR2 SYGVQD (reference sequence). CDR3 size: 14 residues. The CDR3 DNA is TGCGCCAGCAGTGATCCGGCTAGCGGGGACGAGCAGTACTTC. Its translation: CASSDPASGDEQYF.

The chain employs TRBV5-8 and TRBJ1-2, with TRBD1 matching over 9 bases. Unmatched junction bases numbered 9, after V lost 0 bases and J lost 3 bases. Germline CDR1 SGHTS, CDR2 YDEGEE. This CDR3 has 17 residues. The CDR3 sequence: CASSLGTGGALDYGYTF. The DNA for the CDR3 is TGTGCCAGCAGCTTGGGAACAGGGGGCGCGTTGGACTATGGCTACACCTTC. Based on the CDR3 plus reference TRBV5-8 and TRBJ1-2, the full variable domain is EAGVTQSPTHLIKTRGQQATLRCSPISGHTSVYWYQQALGLGLQFLLWYDEGEERNRGNFPPRFSGRQFPNYSSELNVNALELEDSALYLCASSLGTGGALDYGYTFGSGTRLTVV.

The V call is TRBV6-5, the J call TRBJ1-3; D is uncertain. Per the germline V gene, CDR1 is MNHEY and CDR2 is SVGAGI. V was pared by 5 bases and J by 0 bases, with 5 bases between. This CDR3 is 13 amino acids long. The CDR3 sequence is CASSVVSGNTIYF. The DNA of the CDR3 is TGTGCCAGCAGTGTCGTCTCTGGAAACACCATATATTTT.

As for this clone: This CDR3 is also generated by other DNA sequences in the sample. The chain is built from TRBV18 and TRBJ2-3; D call uncertain. Germline loops: CDR1 KGHSH, CDR2 LQKENI. V dropped 2 bases and J dropped 0 bases, with 3 bases sitting between them. The CDR3 contains 13 residues. The CDR3 spells CASSPDSTDTQYF. CDR3 sequence (DNA): TGTGCCAGCTCACCAGATAGCACAGATACGCAGTATTTT.

This rearrangement joins TRBV11-2 to TRBJ2-3; D not certain. Germline V lookup: CDR1 SGHAT, CDR2 FQNNGV. The V gene lost 3 bases and the J gene lost 3 bases, with 7 bases spanning the gap. The CDR3 length is 13 residues. CDR3 sequence reads: CASSFSMTDTQYF. As DNA, the CDR3 is TGTGCCAGCAGCTTTTCGATGACAGATACGCAGTATTTT.

The chain has TRBV11-3 and TRBJ2-7; 9 bases map to TRBD2. Per germline, CDR1 SGHNT and CDR2 YENEEA. This CDR3 spans 13 amino acids. V lost 5 bases and J lost 5; bases outside the gene matches: 4. CDR3 protein: CASSLGLANEQYF. CDR3 coding DNA: TGTGCCAGCAGCCTGGGACTAGCTAACGAGCAGTACTTC. The full variable domain, rest sourced from reference TRBV11-3 and TRBJ2-7, is EAGVVQSPRYKIIEKKQPVAFWCNPISGHNTLYWYLQNLGQGPELLIRYENEEAVDDSQLPKDRFSAERLKGVDSTLKIQPAELGDSAVYLCASSLGLANEQYFGPGTRLTVT.

V usage is TRBV7-9 and J usage is TRBJ2-5, with 11 bases lining up with TRBD2. The CDR3 has 16 residues. Germline CDR1 SEHNR, CDR2 FQNEAQ (reference sequence). The ends lost 4 bases at V and 2 bases at J; junction bases unmatched: 6. CDR3 nucleotides: TGTGCCAGCAGCTCCCCAACTAGCGGGGGACAAGAGACCCAGTACTTC. Translated, it gives CASSSPTSGGQETQYF.

V is TRBV5-1 and J is TRBJ2-5, with TRBD2 identical over 16 bases. V shed 4 bases and J 1 base; nucleotides not matched to a gene: 4. CDR3 length equals 17 residues. Germline CDR1 and CDR2: SGHRS and YFSETQ. The CDR3 here is CASSVGTSGRAQETQYF. The CDR3 bases are TGCGCCAGCAGCGTCGGGACTAGCGGGAGGGCCCAAGAGACCCAGTACTTC.

In regard to this clone: The same CDR3 arises from other DNA sequences in this sample as well. This chain connects TRBV6-1 to TRBJ1-1, with D maybe TRBD1 (6 bases). The CDR3 runs to 14 residues. The V gene lost 4 bases and the J gene lost 4 bases, with 13 bases spanning the gap. Germline CDR1 reads MNHNS; CDR2 reads SASEGT. Here the CDR3 DNA reads TGTGCCAGCAGTGCCACAGGGCTGAGCACTGAAGCTTTCTTT. Its protein product is CASSATGLSTEAFF.

The chain combines TRBV5-4 with TRBJ2-3; D is unclear. V lost 4 bases to trimming and J lost 0 bases, with 15 bases between them. The CDR3 runs to 16 residues. Germline CDR1 reads SGHNT; CDR2 reads YYREEE (reference sequence). The CDR3 sequence is CASSKTLPLSTDTQYF. CDR3 coding DNA: TGTGCCAGCAGCAAGACCTTACCGCTCAGCACAGATACGCAGTATTTT.

A word on this clone: The junction does not match germline at one end; this may be a read error. This chain joins TRBV11-2 and TRBJ2-3; the match to TRBD2 covers 8 bases. This CDR3 comprises 13 residues. The germline CDR1 and CDR2 sequences are SGHAT and FQNNGV. CDR3: CASSLEPTAGGRF. The CDR3 bases are TGTGCCAGCAGCTTAGAACCCACCGCGGGGGGTAGGTTT.

This sequence joins TRBV20-1 and TRBJ1-2, with 10 bases fitting TRBD1. The CDR3 has 11 amino acids. Germline lookup yields CDR1 DFQATT and CDR2 SNEGSKA (reference sequence). The ends lost 6 bases at V and 8 bases at J; junction bases unmatched: 3. The CDR3 nucleotides read TGCAGTGCGGGACAGGGGCGCGGCTACACCTTC. It is translated as CSAGQGRGYTF.

In the case of this clone: Different DNA sequences within this sample yield the same CDR3. The V gene is TRBV5-4, the J gene TRBJ2-3; perhaps TRBD2 as D (5 bases). CDR1 is SGHNT and CDR2 is YYREEE in the germline V gene (reference sequence). V was clipped by 4 bases and J by 0 bases, with 6 bases between them. The CDR3 covers 13 residues. The CDR3 reads CASSRTSTDTQYF. DNA of the CDR3: TGTGCCAGCAGCCGGACTAGCACAGATACGCAGTATTTT. The variable domain in full, completed from reference TRBV5-4 and TRBJ2-3, reads ETGVTQSPTHLIKTRGQQVTLRCSSQSGHNTVSWYQQALGQGPQFIFQYYREEENGRGNFPPRFSGLQFPNYSSELNVNALELDDSALYLCASSRTSTDTQYFGPGTRLTVL.

This sequence joins TRBV6-5 and TRBJ2-1; 9 bases are shared with TRBD2. This CDR3 is 15 amino acids long. The V and J ends lost 2 bases and 6 bases, in that order; junction bases with no gene match: 5. Germline CDR1 MNHEY, CDR2 SVGAGI. In DNA, the CDR3 is TGTGCCAGCAGTTACGTGATAGCGGGAGTCAATGAGCAGTTCTTC. Amino acid sequence: CASSYVIAGVNEQFF.

This clone appeared a single time. The CDR3: CAISESREIDTQYF. As DNA, the CDR3 is TGTGCCATCAGTGAAAGCAGGGAAATAGATACGCAGTATTTT. J is TRBJ2-3 and V is TRBV10-3; possible D gene TRBD1, 5 bases. Germline values: CDR1 ENHRY, CDR2 SYGVKD. V dropped 3 bases and J dropped 5 bases, with 12 bases sitting between them. The CDR3 sequence is 14 residues long.

This clone was counted once. The chain combines TRBV30 with TRBJ2-2; D might be TRBD2 (7 bases). V dropped 0 bases and J dropped 4 bases, with 15 bases sitting between them. The CDR3 loop spans 16 amino acids. CDR1 is GTSNPN and CDR2 is SVGIG in the germline V gene (reference sequence). CDR3 sequence: CAWSVLGGPGTGELFF. Written as DNA, the CDR3 is TGTGCCTGGAGTGTACTGGGGGGGCCGGGCACCGGGGAGCTGTTTTTT. Drawing the rest from reference TRBV30 and TRBJ2-2, the complete variable domain is SQTIHQWPATLVQPVGSPLSLECTVEGTSNPNLYWYRQAAGRGLQLLFYSVGIGQISSEVPQNLSASRPQDRQFILSSKKLLLSDSGFYLCAWSVLGGPGTGELFFGEGSRLTVL.

The J gene is TRBJ2-4, the V gene TRBV5-6; D may be TRBD2 (5 bases). The CDR3 spans 12 residues. V was pared by 1 base and J by 7 bases, with 6 bases between. Germline V CDR1 and CDR2: SGHDT, YYEEEE. The CDR3 loop is CASSLSGNIQYF. The CDR3 region has the DNA TGTGCCAGCAGCTTGTCGGGGAACATTCAGTACTTC.

CDR3 sequence: CASSLAGTQNQPQHF. CDR3 bases: TGTGCCAGCAGCTTAGCCGGGACACAGAATCAGCCCCAGCATTTT. This chain joins TRBV7-2 and TRBJ1-5, with a possible D match to TRBD1 (6 bases). V lost 0 bases to trimming and J lost 4 bases, with 10 bases between them. Germline CDR1 is SGHTA and CDR2 is FQGNSA. This CDR3 is built from 15 residues.

The chain combines TRBV5-1 with TRBJ2-5; D perhaps matches TRBD2 (5 bases). Germline lookup yields CDR1 SGHRS and CDR2 YFSETQ. V dropped 4 bases and J dropped 5 bases, with 15 bases sitting between them. The CDR3 contains 14 residues. CDR3 bases: TGCGCCAGCAGCAAACTAGGGCTGTTGGAGACCCAGTACTTC. The encoded protein is CASSKLGLLETQYF.